One and the same sample provided the 5 T cell receptor beta chains below, sequenced in a study of early T cells in non-severe SARS-CoV-2 infection (dated by TCRdb to the early 2020s). Receptor libraries were prepared by 5' RACE. Instrument used: NextSeq 500. TCRdb handled the public reads itself, with Q25 trimming in fastp and clone calling in MiXCR, and kept productive beta chains. Merged by CDR3 protein, the rows form single entries marked with the most common genes and DNA. The sample includes 17,000 or so distinct CDR3 sequences, with under 7% observed a single time. Around 7% of the sample comes from the top ten. Source: whole blood, taken at baseline. These receptors originate from an adult who was a healthcare worker with PCR-confirmed SARS-CoV-2 infection or an uninfected control (not recorded which).

This clonotype was seen at least ten times. The chain combines TRBV11-3 with TRBJ1-1; 8 bases match TRBD1. This CDR3 is built from 16 residues. CDR1 and CDR2 (germline): SGHNT, YENEEA. V was clipped by 7 bases and J by 0 bases; unmatched bases: 10. This CDR3 is CASTPRTGLMNTEAFF. CDR3 coding DNA: TGTGCCAGCACACCCAGGACAGGGCTCATGAACACTGAAGCTTTCTTT.

This clonotype was seen repeatedly, ten times or more. This chain links TRBV7-9 with TRBJ1-4; D possibly corresponds to TRBD1 (6 bases). The CDR3 is 15 residues long. The V and J ends lost 5 bases and 6 bases respectively, with 16 bases between them. Germline V lookup: CDR1 SEHNR, CDR2 FQNEAQ (reference sequence). This CDR3 is CASSRRGLLDEKLFF. CDR3 DNA: TGTGCCAGCAGCAGACGGGGGCTGTTAGATGAAAAACTGTTTTTT.

This clonotype has ten or more counts. V and J are TRBV20-1 and TRBJ2-2; D may be TRBD1 (6 bases). Germline CDR1 DFQATT, CDR2 SNEGSKA (reference sequence). The CDR3 extends over 13 amino acids. V was clipped by 4 bases and J by 4 bases, with 10 bases between them. The CDR3 nucleotides read TGCAGTGCTATACAGGGTAGCACCGGGGAGCTGTTTTTT. It yields the protein CSAIQGSTGELFF.

The sample holds many counts of this clonotype. The genes are TRBV5-1 and TRBJ1-1; no clear D. The CDR3 length is 15 residues. V was clipped by 3 bases and J by 4 bases, with 16 bases between them. CDR1 is SGHRS and CDR2 is YFSETQ in the germline V gene. CDR3 nucleotides: TGCGCCAGCAGCTCCGCGGAGGGCGTCAGCACTGAAGCTTTCTTT. It encodes CASSSAEGVSTEAFF.

This clonotype is labeled medium-sized. This sequence joins TRBV29-1 and TRBJ2-3; possible D gene TRBD2, 5 bases. Germline-derived CDR1 and CDR2 are SQVTM and ANQGSEA. The CDR3 runs to 14 residues. Trimming took 4 bases from V and 2 from J, leaving 13 bases between them. The CDR3 coding sequence is TGCAGCGTTGGGCTAGCCGCCAACACAGATACGCAGTATTTT. It translates to CSVGLAANTDTQYF.